This T cell receptor beta chain was observed in a study of OX40 agonist ivuxolimab in advanced cancers. Overall study context: Eligibility rules accepted prior anti-PD-1, anti-PD-L1 or anti-CTLA-4 therapy, and 30% to 40% had some. Notes on the study in general: Low clonal expansion, among the lowest seen, marked partial responders at 0.1-3.0 mg/kg.

With regard to this clone: Antigen unknown.

Profiled with immunoSEQ multiplex PCR; TCRdb holds only in-frame clones, not every one. Of some 50,000 clones in the sample, about 91% were seen once. J was trimmed by 5 bases and V by 1 base; bases with no gene match: 2. Germline V gives CDR1 LNHNV, CDR2 YYDKDF (reference sequence). This CDR3 spans 14 amino acids. The sequence derives from an adult with an advanced solid tumor such as melanoma, head and neck, liver or kidney cancer. The sequences come from CD4+ or CD8+ T cells sorted from blood, collected in a trial of the OX40 agonist ivuxolimab. The gene calls are TRBV15 and TRBJ2-1, with 7 bases lining up with TRBD2. The CDR3 here is CATSRGLADNEQFF. The CDR3 nucleotides read TGTGCCACCAGCAGAGGGCTAGCGGACAATGAGCAGTTCTTC.